One and the same sample provided the 32 T cell receptor beta chains below, sequenced in a study of vaccination and CD4 T cells after COVID-19. Their specific antigens are unknown. The treatment: roughly 10-day PBMC culture with coronavirus spike peptide pools or control peptides (ViraFEST assay). Cultured CD4+ T-cell DNA underwent Oncomine TCR Beta short-read sequencing. A single record per CDR3 protein comes from TCRdb applying MiXCR to the PCR reads. This sample has around 13,000 distinct CDR3 sequences, with approximately 60% found just once. Sequencing was done on a sample of CD4+ T cells from blood, cultured in vitro. These receptors all stem from a human donor who had recovered from COVID-19.

The CDR3 coding sequence is TGCAGTGCTAGATCGGGACAGTTGAACACTGAAGCTTTCTTT. This gives the protein CSARSGQLNTEAFF. This chain links TRBV20-1 with TRBJ1-1; TRBD1 aligns across 7 bases. The V segment lost 2 bases and the J segment 0 bases; nucleotides outside the gene matches: 3. Germline CDR1 reads DFQATT; CDR2 reads SNEGSKA (reference sequence). The CDR3 contains 14 residues.

This chain connects TRBV6-2 or TRBV6-3 to TRBJ2-2, with unresolved D. The CDR3 has 13 amino acids. The V gene lost 7 bases and the J gene lost 6 bases, with 12 bases spanning the gap. CDR1 and CDR2 (germline): MNHEY, SVGEGT. The CDR3 nucleotides are TGTGCCAGCACCCCTGGCGGTCCCGGGGAGCTGTTTTTT. Translating gives CASTPGGPGELFF.

The chain links TRBV6-1 to TRBJ1-3; 8 nucleotides match TRBD1. Germline lookup yields CDR1 MNHNS and CDR2 SASEGT. Trimming removed 3 bases from V and 0 bases from J; junction bases left unmatched: 7. The CDR3 sequence is 17 residues long. The CDR3, as DNA: TGTGCCAGCAGTGATGTGGCAGGGGGCTACTCTGGAAACACCATATATTTT. Protein product: CASSDVAGGYSGNTIYF.

This chain links TRBV20-1 with TRBJ2-3, with D uncertain. The CDR3 sequence is 13 residues long. CDR1 and CDR2 (germline): DFQATT, SNEGSKA (reference sequence). The CDR3 DNA follows: TGCAGCCCGGCCGGCTTAGACACAGATACGCAGTATTTT. Translated: CSPAGLDTDTQYF.

This chain links TRBV20-1 with TRBJ2-1, with D hard to call. Trimming removed 3 bases from V and 3 bases from J, with 9 bases in between. This CDR3 is 13 amino acids long. CDR1 is DFQATT, CDR2 SNEGSKA, per germline (reference sequence). The CDR3 region is CSARQLIYNEQFF. The CDR3 bases are TGCAGTGCTAGGCAGCTAATCTACAATGAGCAGTTCTTC.

This clonotype was counted between two and nine times. The chain employs TRBV28 and TRBJ2-7; TRBD2 agrees at 12 bases. J lost 2 bases, V lost 7 bases, and 0 bases had no gene match. Germline V gene lookup returns CDR1 MDHEN and CDR2 SYDVKM. The CDR3 spans 13 residues. The CDR3 bases are TGTGCCAGCACTAGCGGGAGGGCCTACGAGCAGTACTTC. Protein product: CASTSGRAYEQYF.

The chain has TRBV5-1 and TRBJ1-1; D unresolved. The length of the CDR3 is 16 residues. Germline values: CDR1 SGHRS, CDR2 YFSETQ. The V end lost 4 bases, the J end lost 4 bases, and 20 bases lay between the germline ends. The DNA for the CDR3 is TGCGCCAGCAGCCAATACCGTATCACGGATGGCACTGAAGCTTTCTTT. This encodes CASSQYRITDGTEAFF.

This clonotype has only one observation. V gene TRBV28 combines with J gene TRBJ2-5; 12 nucleotides match TRBD2. V shed 5 bases and J 6 bases; nucleotides not matched to a gene: 7. The CDR3 runs to 15 residues. Germline CDR1 reads MDHEN; CDR2 reads SYDVKM. CDR3: CASSKRTSGIQTQYF. The CDR3 region has the DNA TGTGCCAGCAGTAAGAGGACTAGCGGGATCCAGACCCAGTACTTC.

This clonotype appeared once. The chain recombines TRBV6-5 with TRBJ2-7; no clear D gene. The CDR3 spans 13 residues. V lost 2 bases and J lost 3, with 8 bases in between. Germline values: CDR1 MNHEY, CDR2 SVGAGI. This chain's CDR3 is CASSYEAVYEQYF. In DNA, the CDR3 is TGTGCCAGCAGTTACGAGGCAGTCTACGAGCAGTACTTC.

The chain combines TRBV7-9 with TRBJ1-2, with TRBD1 as a possible D gene (5 bases). The V and J ends lost 5 bases and 3 bases respectively, with 13 bases between them. Germline CDR1 and CDR2: SEHNR and FQNEAQ (reference sequence). The CDR3 has 14 amino acids. DNA for the CDR3: TGTGCCAGCAGCCAATCCAGGGATTACTATGGCTACACCTTC. Amino acids: CASSQSRDYYGYTF. Filled out from reference TRBV7-9 and TRBJ1-2, the complete variable domain reads DTGVSQNPRHKITKRGQNVTFRCDPISEHNRLYWYRQTLGQGPEFLTYFQNEAQLEKSRLLSDRFSAERPKGSFSTLEIQRTEQGDSAMYLCASSQSRDYYGYTFGSGTRLTVV.

This clonotype was seen once. The chain employs TRBV2 and TRBJ2-7; D gene ambiguous. Germline-derived CDR1 and CDR2 are SNHLY and FYNNEI. The CDR3 has 11 amino acids. Trimming stripped 7 bases from V and 6 bases from J, with 10 bases between. CDR3 DNA: TGTGCCAGCACGTTAGTATCCGAGCAGTACTTC. This codes for CASTLVSEQYF.

The chain combines TRBV6-2 or TRBV6-3 with TRBJ2-1, with D perhaps matching TRBD1 or TRBD2 (6 bases each). This CDR3 region has 15 residues. Trimming removed 10 bases from V and 0 bases from J, with 16 bases in between. Germline V gene sequence: CDR1 MNHEY, CDR2 SVGEGT. The CDR3 reads CAIQGGLGSYNEQFF. Written as DNA, the CDR3 is TGTGCCATCCAAGGGGGACTGGGCTCCTACAATGAGCAGTTCTTC.

Only a few counts were recorded for this clonotype. The V gene is TRBV7-8, the J gene TRBJ2-5, with 7 nucleotides matching TRBD2. V dropped 5 bases and J dropped 5; count of bases not matched to a gene: 5. Germline V gene lookup returns CDR1 SGHVS and CDR2 FQNEAQ. This CDR3 comprises 13 residues. The CDR3 coding sequence is TGTGCCAGCAGCGGGAGGGCCGTGGAGACCCAGTACTTC. Its translation: CASSGRAVETQYF. Based on the CDR3 plus reference TRBV7-8 and TRBJ2-5, the full variable domain is GAGVSQSPRYKVAKRGQDVALRCDPISGHVSLFWYQQALGQGPEFLTYFQNEAQLDKSGLPSDRFFAERPEGSVSTLKIQRTQQEDSAVYLCASSGRAVETQYFGPGTRLLVL.

This clonotype was found once. V gene TRBV15 combines with J gene TRBJ2-2; D gene uncertain. The CDR3 extends over 13 amino acids. The V and J ends lost 1 base and 7 bases respectively, with 7 bases between them. Germline assignment: CDR1 LNHNV and CDR2 YYDKDF (reference sequence). This CDR3 is CATSRARYGELFF. CDR3 DNA: TGTGCCACCAGCAGAGCCCGATACGGGGAGCTGTTTTTT.

The chain combines TRBV6-1 with TRBJ1-5; D not certain. Germline V gene lookup returns CDR1 MNHNS and CDR2 SASEGT. The V and J ends lost 3 bases and 3 bases respectively, with 9 bases between them. The CDR3 runs 14 residues. Here the CDR3 reads CASSEAPANQPQHF. The CDR3 nucleotides are TGTGCCAGCAGTGAGGCCCCGGCCAATCAGCCCCAGCATTTT.

The J gene is TRBJ2-5, the V gene TRBV6-1, with a tentative D call TRBD1 (6 bases). Germline values: CDR1 MNHNS, CDR2 SASEGT. The CDR3 is 13 amino acids. Deletions cut 6 bases from V and 2 bases from J, with 10 bases between. CDR3 in DNA: TGTGCCAGCAGGCGACAGGCGCAAGAGACCCAGTACTTC. It specifies CASRRQAQETQYF.

The V gene is TRBV20-1, the J gene TRBJ2-3; perhaps D is TRBD1 or TRBD2 (5 bases each). Trimming removed 5 bases at V and 0 bases at J, with 6 bases between. The CDR3 covers 12 residues. Per germline, CDR1 DFQATT and CDR2 SNEGSKA (reference sequence). In DNA form, the CDR3 reads TGCAGTGCTGGGGGTAGCACAGATACGCAGTATTTT. Protein: CSAGGSTDTQYF.

V is TRBV6-5 and J is TRBJ2-7, with 7 bases matching TRBD1. J gave up 5 bases and V 2 bases, and 15 bases lay outside the gene matches. CDR3 length equals 17 residues. Per the germline V gene, CDR1 is MNHEY and CDR2 is SVGAGI. CDR3 sequence (DNA): TGTGCCAGCAGTTACACCCTTCAACAGGGGTTGGGGAACGAGCAGTACTTC. Translated: CASSYTLQQGLGNEQYF.

This clonotype occurred a few times. The rearrangement links TRBV6-1 to TRBJ2-5; no definite D call. The germline V gene has CDR1 MNHNS and CDR2 SASEGT. CDR3 size: 15 residues. V was shortened by 2 bases and J by 5 bases, with 15 bases between the two germline ends. The chain's CDR3 is CASSERSDGRETQYF. DNA of the CDR3: TGTGCCAGCAGTGAACGGAGTGACGGTCGGGAGACCCAGTACTTC.

V is TRBV10-3 and J is TRBJ1-4, with 8 bases that match TRBD1. The CDR3 runs to 14 residues. Per the germline V gene, CDR1 is ENHRY and CDR2 is SYGVKD. The V segment lost 6 bases and the J segment 2 bases; nucleotides outside the gene matches: 2. CDR3 protein: CAISRTGTNEKLFF. CDR3 in DNA: TGTGCCATCAGCCGGACAGGGACTAATGAAAAACTGTTTTTT.

The CDR3, as DNA: TGTGCCAGCAGCTTAGCGTCCGGTACTGATGAAAAACTGTTTTTT. It specifies CASSLASGTDEKLFF. The rearrangement joins TRBV7-9 to TRBJ1-4, with D unclear. CDR1 is SEHNR and CDR2 is FQNEAQ in the germline V gene (reference sequence). This CDR3 is built from 15 residues. Trimming pared 0 bases from V and 6 bases from J, leaving 11 bases between.

The gene calls are TRBV6-2 or TRBV6-3 and TRBJ2-7; 8 bases fit TRBD2. Per germline, CDR1 MNHEY and CDR2 SVGEGT. The CDR3 covers 16 residues. With V trimmed by 10 bases and J by 5 bases, 19 bases remained unmatched. CDR3 sequence (DNA): TGTGCCAACACAACCCGTGGGGCAGCGGGAGTGAACGAGCAGTACTTC. It encodes CANTTRGAAGVNEQYF.

The J gene is TRBJ2-2, the V gene TRBV27; D assignment may be TRBD1 or TRBD2 (5 bases each). Trimming removed 3 bases at V and 7 bases at J, with 15 bases between. CDR1 and CDR2 (germline): MNHEY, SMNVEV (reference sequence). This CDR3 is 15 amino acids long. The CDR3 nucleotides are TGTGCCAGCAGTTTTCGTTGGGGGTCAAGCGGGGAGCTGTTTTTT. Residues: CASSFRWGSSGELFF.

The chain employs TRBV9 and TRBJ2-3, with 11 nucleotides matching TRBD2. The CDR3 contains 15 residues. Germline CDR1 and CDR2: SGDLS and YYNGEE. After removal of 3 bases from V and 2 bases from J, the junction contained 2 bases not matched to a gene. The CDR3 DNA is TGTGCCAGCAGCGCGACTAGCGGGGACACAGATACGCAGTATTTT. It specifies CASSATSGDTDTQYF.

This chain uses TRBV21-1 with TRBJ2-7; TRBD1, the D gene given by the table, was not confirmed from the DNA. TRBV21-1 represents a pseudogene. The CDR3 contains 15 residues. In DNA form, the CDR3 reads TGTGCCAGCAGCAAAGTGGAGGGGACAGCCTACGAGCAGTACTTC. As protein: CASSKVEGTAYEQYF.

The chain is built from TRBV7-9 and TRBJ2-3, with 7 bases identical to TRBD2. Germline values: CDR1 SEHNR, CDR2 FQNEAQ (reference sequence). V lost 10 bases, J lost 0 bases, and 7 bases stayed unmatched. There are 14 residues in the CDR3. CDR3: CATRFSGSTDTQYF. Written as DNA, the CDR3 is TGTGCCACCCGATTTAGCGGGAGCACAGATACGCAGTATTTT. Drawing the rest from reference TRBV7-9 and TRBJ2-3, the complete variable domain is DTGVSQNPRHKITKRGQNVTFRCDPISEHNRLYWYRQTLGQGPEFLTYFQNEAQLEKSRLLSDRFSAERPKGSFSTLEIQRTEQGDSAMYLCATRFSGSTDTQYFGPGTRLTVL.

This chain connects TRBV20-1 to TRBJ2-3; D remains ambiguous. The germline gives CDR1 DFQATT, CDR2 SNEGSKA (reference sequence). The V end was cut by 3 bases, the J end by 2 bases, with 6 bases between. The CDR3 runs 12 residues. The CDR3 DNA is TGCAGTGCTAGCAGAGACACAGATACGCAGTATTTT. It is translated as CSASRDTDTQYF.

CDR3 DNA sequence: TGTGCCAGCAGTGAATTAGTAAACAGTCGTGACATTAGGCCCCAGCATTTT. This translates into CASSELVNSRDIRPQHF. The V and J genes are TRBV2 and TRBJ1-5, with D uncertain. Germline V gene data show CDR1 as SNHLY and CDR2 as FYNNEI. V was shortened by 2 bases and J by 9 bases, with 23 bases between the two germline ends. This CDR3 region has 17 residues. The full variable domain, its missing parts supplied by reference TRBV2 and TRBJ1-5, is EPEVTQTPSHQVTQMGQEVILRCVPISNHLYFYWYRQILGQKVEFLVSFYNNEISEKSEIFDDQFSVERPDGSNFTLKIRSTKLEDSAMYFCASSELVNSRDIRPQHFGDGTRLSIL.

This chain connects TRBV12-3 or TRBV12-4 to TRBJ2-7; D gene ambiguous. The CDR3 contains 11 residues. Between the trimmed V and J ends, which lost 2 bases and 5 bases, there was a span of 4 bases. The CDR3 DNA sequence: TGTGCCAGCAGTTTAACCCACGAGCAGTACTTC. Translated, it gives CASSLTHEQYF.

This chain links TRBV7-9 with TRBJ1-6; 8 positions agree with TRBD1. CDR1 SEHNR and CDR2 FQNEAQ come from the germline V gene (reference sequence). The CDR3 has 14 residues. With V trimmed by 6 bases and J by 9 bases, 7 bases remained unmatched. The DNA of the CDR3 is TGTGCCAGCAGTATCGGACAGGGAAGTTCACCCCTCCACTTT. Translated, it gives CASSIGQGSSPLHF.

In its sample, this clonotype was seen a few times. The chain carries TRBV20-1 and TRBJ2-5, with D uncertain. Between the trimmed V and J ends, which lost 3 bases and 0 bases, there was a span of 5 bases. The germline V gene has CDR1 DFQATT and CDR2 SNEGSKA (reference sequence). The CDR3 extends over 12 amino acids. The CDR3 nucleotides read TGCAGTGCTAGTGAGAACCAAGAGACCCAGTACTTC. It codes for CSASENQETQYF.

The CDR3 sequence: CSAREDGDNEKLFF. CDR3 coding DNA: TGCAGTGCTAGAGAGGACGGGGATAATGAAAAACTGTTTTTT. The rearrangement joins TRBV20-1 to TRBJ1-4; D uncertain. The CDR3 extends over 14 amino acids. Germline V gene lookup returns CDR1 DFQATT and CDR2 SNEGSKA (reference sequence). Trimming removed 0 bases at V and 4 bases at J, with 9 bases between.